The following is a T cell receptor beta chain sequence with its context. The data were taken from a study of blood T cell repertoires in COVID-19. Study-level background: Samples taken during acute and convalescent COVID-19 were collected in the United States, Italy and Spain. Sample material is recorded as cDNA or gDNA derived from T cells, B-cell-depleted T cells, or PBMCs.

Deletions cut 1 base from V and 5 bases from J, with 17 bases between. The CDR3 spans 16 residues. Germline CDR1 MDHEN, CDR2 SYDVKM. In the study's own analysis: Amplification from reference gene primers served as the basis for estimated nucleated cell counts. TCRdb keeps only in-frame clones here, not all; method: immunoSEQ multiplex PCR. V, J and clone size were drawn from that table, and D and trimming were deduced from the DNA. There are roughly 40,000 clones in the sample; 82% occur only once, and around 15% lies in the top ten. This clonotype was sampled from a human donor in a cohort sampled during active COVID-19. Sequencing used peripheral blood. The V gene is TRBV28, the J gene TRBJ2-5, with D possibly being TRBD2 (6 bases). The CDR3 spells CASSLYSAAGGETQYF. The DNA for the CDR3 is TGTGCCAGCAGTTTATATTCGGCGGCCGGAGGGGAGACCCAGTACTTC.